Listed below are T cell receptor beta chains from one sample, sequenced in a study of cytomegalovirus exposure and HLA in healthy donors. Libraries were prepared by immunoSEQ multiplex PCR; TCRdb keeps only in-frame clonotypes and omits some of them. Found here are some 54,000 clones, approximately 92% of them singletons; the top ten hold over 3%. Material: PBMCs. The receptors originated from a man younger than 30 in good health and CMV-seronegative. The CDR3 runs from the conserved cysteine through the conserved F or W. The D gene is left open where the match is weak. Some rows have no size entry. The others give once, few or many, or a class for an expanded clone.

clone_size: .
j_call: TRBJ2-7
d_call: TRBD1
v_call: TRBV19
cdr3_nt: TGTGCCAGTAGCCGGACAGGCTACTACGAGCAGTACTTC
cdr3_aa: CASSRTGYYEQYF

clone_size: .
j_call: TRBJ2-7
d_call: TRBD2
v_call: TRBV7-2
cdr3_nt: TGTGCCAGCAGCTTAGCTAGCGGGTTCTACGAGCAGTACTTC
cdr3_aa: CASSLASGFYEQYF

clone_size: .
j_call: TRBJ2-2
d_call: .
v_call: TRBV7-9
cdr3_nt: TGTGCCAGCAGCTTACGGTCCGGGGGTACCGGGGAGCTGTTTTTT
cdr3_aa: CASSLRSGGTGELFF

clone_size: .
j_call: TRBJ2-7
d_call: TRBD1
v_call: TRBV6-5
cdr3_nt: TGTGCCAGCAGCGGTACAGGGGGCGCGCTCCACGAGCAGTACTTC
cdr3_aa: CASSGTGGALHEQYF

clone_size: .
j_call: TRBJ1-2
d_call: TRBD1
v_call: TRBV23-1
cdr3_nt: TGCGCCAGCATCGAGACAGGGCTCGGCTACACCTTC
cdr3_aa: CASIETGLGYTF

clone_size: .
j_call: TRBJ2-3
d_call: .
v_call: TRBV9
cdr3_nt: TGTGCCAGCAGCGTCCCGGGGATAGATACGCAGTATTTT
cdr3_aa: CASSVPGIDTQYF

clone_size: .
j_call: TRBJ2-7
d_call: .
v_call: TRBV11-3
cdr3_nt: TGTGCCAGCAGCCCGACAGGTTCCTACGAGCAGTACTTC
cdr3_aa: CASSPTGSYEQYF

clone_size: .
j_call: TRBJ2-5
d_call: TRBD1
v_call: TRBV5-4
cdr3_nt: TGTGCCAGCAGCTCTGACAGGGGGCGGGAAGAGACCCAGTACTTC
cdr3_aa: CASSSDRGREETQYF

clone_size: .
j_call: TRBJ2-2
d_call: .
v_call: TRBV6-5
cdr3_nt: TGTGCCAGCAGTTCCGCGAGGAGGGTAAACACCGGGGAGCTGTTTTTT
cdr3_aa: CASSSARRVNTGELFF

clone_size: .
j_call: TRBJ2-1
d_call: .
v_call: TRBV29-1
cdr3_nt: TGCAGCGTCGACAGCTACAATGAGCAGTTCTTC
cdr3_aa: CSVDSYNEQFF

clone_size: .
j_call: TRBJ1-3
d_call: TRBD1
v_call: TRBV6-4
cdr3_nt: TGTGCCAGACCCGACAGGGGGGGCGCGTCTGGAAACACCATATATTTT
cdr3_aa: CARPDRGGASGNTIYF

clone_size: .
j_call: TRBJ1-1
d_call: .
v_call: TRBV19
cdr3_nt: .
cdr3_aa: CASTSGQASVNTEAFF

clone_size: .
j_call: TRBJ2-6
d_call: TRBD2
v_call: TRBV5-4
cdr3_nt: TGTGCCAGCAAAAACGGGGGGTCTGGGGCCAACGTCCTGACTTTC
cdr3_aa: CASKNGGSGANVLTF

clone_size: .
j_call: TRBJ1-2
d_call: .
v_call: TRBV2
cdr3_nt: TGTGCCAGCAGTCTCAGGATTTTCTATGGCTACACCTTC
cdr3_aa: CASSLRIFYGYTF

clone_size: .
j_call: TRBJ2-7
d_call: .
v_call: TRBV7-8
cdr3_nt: TGTGCCAGCAGCTTAGGAGGGCAGCGGTCCTACGAGCAGTACTTC
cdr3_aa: CASSLGGQRSYEQYF

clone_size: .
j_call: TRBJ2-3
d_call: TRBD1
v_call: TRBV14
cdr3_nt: TGTGCCAGCAGCCAATGGGAACCGGGACAGCCCACAGATACGCAGTATTTT
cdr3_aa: CASSQWEPGQPTDTQYF

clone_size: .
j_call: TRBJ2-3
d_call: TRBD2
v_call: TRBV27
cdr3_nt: TGTGCCAGCAGTCTCCGTCGTAGCGGGAGTGGGATAGGGACAGATACGCAGTATTTT
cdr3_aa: CASSLRRSGSGIGTDTQYF

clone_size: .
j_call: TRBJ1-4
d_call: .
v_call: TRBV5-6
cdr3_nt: TGTGCCAGCAGCTTGGGAGACAGAACTAATGAAAAACTGTTTTTT
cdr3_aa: CASSLGDRTNEKLFF

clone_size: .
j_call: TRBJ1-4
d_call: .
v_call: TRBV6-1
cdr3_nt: TGTGCCAGCCAGGGGCCAACTAATGAAAAACTGTTTTTT
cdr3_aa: CASQGPTNEKLFF

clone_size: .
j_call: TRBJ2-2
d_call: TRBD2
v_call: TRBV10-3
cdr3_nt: TGTGCCATCAGTGGTCGGACTAGCGGGAGGGCCAACACCGGGGAGCTGTTTTTT
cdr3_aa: CAISGRTSGRANTGELFF

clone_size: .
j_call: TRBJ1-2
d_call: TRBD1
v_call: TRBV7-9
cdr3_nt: TGTGCCAGCAGCCCCCGGGACAGGCCTAACTATGGCTACACCTTC
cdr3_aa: CASSPRDRPNYGYTF

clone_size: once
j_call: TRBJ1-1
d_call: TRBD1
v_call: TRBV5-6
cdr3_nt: TGTGCCAGCAGCCCCCCGGACAGGGAAGAGGAAGCTTTCTTT
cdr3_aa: CASSPPDREEEAFF

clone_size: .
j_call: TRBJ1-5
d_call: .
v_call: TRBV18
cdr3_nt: TGTGCCAGCTCCCTCAATGCGAGGGAGGATCAGCCCCAGCATTTT
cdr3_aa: CASSLNAREDQPQHF

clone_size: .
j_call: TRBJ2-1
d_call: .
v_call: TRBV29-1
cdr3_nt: TGCAGCTGCATAGGGGGAAAAGTTTACAATGAGCAGTTCTTC
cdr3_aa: CSCIGGKVYNEQFF

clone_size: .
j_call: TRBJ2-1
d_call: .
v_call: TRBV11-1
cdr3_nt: TGTGCCAGCAGCCCAACTTTTGGGCTTTCCCATAACTCAGAGCAGTTCTTC
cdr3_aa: CASSPTFGLSHNSEQFF

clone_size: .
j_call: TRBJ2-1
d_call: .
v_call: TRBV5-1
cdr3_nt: TGCGCCAGCACCCCGCCTCTTGCAGCGGAAAAATACAATGAGCAGTTCTTC
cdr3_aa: CASTPPLAAEKYNEQFF

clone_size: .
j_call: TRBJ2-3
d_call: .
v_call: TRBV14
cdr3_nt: TGTGCCAGCAGCGCCAGCGGGGATACGCAGTATTTT
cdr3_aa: CASSASGDTQYF

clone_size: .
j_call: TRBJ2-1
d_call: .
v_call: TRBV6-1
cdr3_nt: TGTGCCAGCAGTGAAGCACCGGGTGCCGGCACCCTTGGGAATGAGCAGTTCTTC
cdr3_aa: CASSEAPGAGTLGNEQFF

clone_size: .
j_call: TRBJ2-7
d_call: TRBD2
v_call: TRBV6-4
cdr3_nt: TGTGCCAGCAGTGACGGGAGGGCCTACGAGCAGTACTTC
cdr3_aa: CASSDGRAYEQYF

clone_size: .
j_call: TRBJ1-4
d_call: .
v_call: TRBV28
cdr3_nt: TGTGCCAGCAGGCCAGGGTGGAATAATGAAAAACTGTTTTTT
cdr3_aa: CASRPGWNNEKLFF

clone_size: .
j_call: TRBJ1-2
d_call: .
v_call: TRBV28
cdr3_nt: TGTGCCAGCAGTTTACGTAGGGGTATCTATGGCTACACCTTC
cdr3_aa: CASSLRRGIYGYTF

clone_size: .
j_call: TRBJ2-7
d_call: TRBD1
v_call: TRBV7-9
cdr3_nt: TGTGCCAGCAGCTCGCCGGGACAGGGGTACGAGCAGTACTTC
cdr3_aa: CASSSPGQGYEQYF

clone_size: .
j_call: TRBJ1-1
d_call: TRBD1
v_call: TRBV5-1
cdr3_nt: TGCGCCAGCAGCATGGACGGACAGGCGAACACTGAAGCTTTCTTT
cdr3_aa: CASSMDGQANTEAFF

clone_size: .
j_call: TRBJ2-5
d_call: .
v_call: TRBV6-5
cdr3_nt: TGTGCCAGCGGTCCAGGCAGGGCAAACCAAGAGACCCAGTACTTC
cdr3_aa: CASGPGRANQETQYF